This TCR beta chain was sequenced for a study of T-cell reconstitution after alpha-beta-depleted transplantation in children. Per the germline V gene, CDR1 is SGHRS and CDR2 is YFSETQ. Trimming took 0 bases from V and 0 from J, leaving 10 bases between them. This CDR3 has 16 residues. Molecular barcoding with unique molecular identifiers was used for the TCRbeta library. TCRdb reanalysed the PCR reads using MiXCR and keeps one entry per CDR3 protein. The sample lists about 270,000 distinct CDR3 sequences; 9.9% were seen once. This TCR came from a human donor who donated a stem cell graft to a child with SCID. The rearrangement uses TRBV5-1 and TRBJ1-3; no definite D call. The sample here was PBMCs from the stem cell graft donor, taken from the stem cell graft. CDR3 in DNA: TGCGCCAGCAGCTTGGTTGGCCGAAACTCTGGAAACACCATATATTTT. It translates to CASSLVGRNSGNTIYF. Complete variable domain (other parts from reference TRBV5-1 and TRBJ1-3): KAGVTQTPRYLIKTRGQQVTLSCSPISGHRSVSWYQQTPGQGLQFLFEYFSETQRNKGNFPGRFSGRQFSNSRSEMNVSTLELGDSALYLCASSLVGRNSGNTIYFGEGSWLTVV.